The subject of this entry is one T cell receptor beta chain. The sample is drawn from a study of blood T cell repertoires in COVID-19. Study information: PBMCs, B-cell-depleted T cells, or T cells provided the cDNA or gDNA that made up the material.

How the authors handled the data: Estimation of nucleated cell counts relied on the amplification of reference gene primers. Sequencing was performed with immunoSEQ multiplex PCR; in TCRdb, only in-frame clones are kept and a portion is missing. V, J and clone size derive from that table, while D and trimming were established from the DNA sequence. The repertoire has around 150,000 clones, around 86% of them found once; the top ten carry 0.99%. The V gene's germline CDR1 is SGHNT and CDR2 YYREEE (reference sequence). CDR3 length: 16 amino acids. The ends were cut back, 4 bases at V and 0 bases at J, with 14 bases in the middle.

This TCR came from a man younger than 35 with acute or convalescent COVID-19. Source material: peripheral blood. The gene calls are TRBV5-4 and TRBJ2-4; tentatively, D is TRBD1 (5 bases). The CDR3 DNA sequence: TGTGCCAGCAGCCCCACCGGCAGGGTAGCCAAAAACATTCAGTACTTC. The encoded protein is CASSPTGRVAKNIQYF.